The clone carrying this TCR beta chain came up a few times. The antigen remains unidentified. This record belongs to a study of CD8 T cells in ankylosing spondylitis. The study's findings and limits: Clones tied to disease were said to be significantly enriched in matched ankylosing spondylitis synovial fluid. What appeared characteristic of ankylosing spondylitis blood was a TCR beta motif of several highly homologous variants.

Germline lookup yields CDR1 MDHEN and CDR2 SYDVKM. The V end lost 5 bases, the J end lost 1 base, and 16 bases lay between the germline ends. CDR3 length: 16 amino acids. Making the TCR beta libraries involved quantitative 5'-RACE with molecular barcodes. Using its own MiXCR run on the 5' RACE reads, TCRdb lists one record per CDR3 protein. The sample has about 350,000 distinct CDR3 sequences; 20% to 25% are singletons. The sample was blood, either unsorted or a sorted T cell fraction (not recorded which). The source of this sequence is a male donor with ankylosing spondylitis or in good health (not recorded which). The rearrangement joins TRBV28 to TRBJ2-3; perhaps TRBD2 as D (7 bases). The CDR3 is CASSHEGRGGTDTQYF. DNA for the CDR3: TGTGCCAGCAGTCACGAAGGGAGGGGGGGCACAGATACGCAGTATTTT.